The 32 T cell receptor beta chains below come from one sample, sequenced in a study of blood T cell repertoires in COVID-19. Clones were sequenced by immunoSEQ multiplex PCR, and TCRdb holds only the in-frame ones, with some missing. Among 130,000 to 150,000 clones listed, less than 90% were seen once. Sequenced material: PBMCs or T cells enriched from blood (not recorded which). Receptors originate from a woman in her forties or fifties who had been exposed to COVID-19.

The chain joins TRBV1 to TRBJ2-7; TRBD2, as called in the table, went unchecked against the DNA. TRBV1 is a pseudogene locus. CDR3 length: 16 amino acids. The CDR3 DNA sequence: TGCACCAGCAGCCAACCACGACTAGCGGGAACCTACGAGCAGTACTTC. The encoded protein is CTSSQPRLAGTYEQYF.

About this clone: This sample also contains other DNA sequences that code for the same CDR3. The chain has TRBV20-1 and TRBJ2-5; tentatively, D is TRBD1 (6 bases). Looked up from germline, CDR1 is DFQATT and CDR2 is SNEGSKA (reference sequence). V was pared by 5 bases and J by 3 bases, with 7 bases between. The CDR3 runs to 11 residues. The CDR3 is CSASGEETQYF. The CDR3 DNA is TGCAGTGCTTCAGGGGAAGAGACCCAGTACTTC.

This chain links TRBV4-3 with TRBJ1-1; D remains unclear. V lost 4 bases, J lost 4 bases, and 16 bases lay in between. The CDR3 has 15 residues. The germline V gene has CDR1 LGHNA and CDR2 YSLEER. The CDR3 spells CASSPDLRGSTEAFF. CDR3 bases: TGCGCCAGCAGCCCCGACCTCCGGGGAAGCACTGAAGCTTTCTTT.

The J gene is TRBJ1-2, the V gene TRBV4-2; D is possibly TRBD1 (6 bases). The ends were cut back, 1 base at V and 6 bases at J, with 18 bases in the middle. The CDR3 has 16 amino acids. CDR1 and CDR2 (germline): LGHNA, YNFKEQ. DNA for the CDR3: TGTGCCAGCAGCCAAGGACAGGTAGTTTTTAGGGATGGCTACACCTTC. Residues: CASSQGQVVFRDGYTF.

This clone turned up a few times. J is TRBJ1-5 and V is TRBV7-2; 8 bases line up with TRBD1. The ends lost 10 bases at V and 1 base at J; junction bases unmatched: 9. The CDR3 spans 15 residues. CDR1 and CDR2 from the germline V gene are SGHTA and FQGNSA. CDR3 nucleotide sequence: TGTGCCACCCAGATGGACAGGGCCAGCAATCAGCCCCAGCATTTT. Amino acid sequence: CATQMDRASNQPQHF.

V usage is TRBV7-2 and J usage is TRBJ2-7; 11 bases fit TRBD2. Germline V CDR1 and CDR2: SGHTA, FQGNSA. With 4 bases clipped from V and 3 bases from J, the junction kept 5 bases outside the gene matches. There are 15 residues in the CDR3. The chain's CDR3 is CASSSLAGGLYEQYF. The CDR3 coding sequence is TGTGCCAGCAGCTCCCTAGCGGGGGGCCTCTACGAGCAGTACTTC.

The chain combines TRBV7-2 with TRBJ1-1, with D unresolved. The CDR3 contains 15 residues. Germline V gene data show CDR1 as SGHTA and CDR2 as FQGNSA. Trimming cost V 1 base and J 0 bases, with 9 bases left between them. The chain's CDR3 is CASSLDLFMNTEAFF. The CDR3 DNA reads TGTGCCAGCAGCTTAGATCTGTTTATGAACACTGAAGCTTTCTTT.

This chain connects TRBV9 to TRBJ1-3, with 10 bases aligning to TRBD1. The germline V gene has CDR1 SGDLS and CDR2 YYNGEE. The CDR3 sequence is 16 residues long. After removal of 4 bases from V and 0 bases from J, the junction contained 4 bases not matched to a gene. The CDR3 sequence: CASSTWTGGSGNTIYF. As DNA, the CDR3 is TGTGCCAGCAGCACATGGACAGGGGGCTCTGGAAACACCATATATTTT.

The gene calls are TRBV10-3 and TRBJ2-1; 14 bases are a match to TRBD2. V was clipped by 0 bases and J by 8 bases; unmatched bases: 3. Germline lookup yields CDR1 ENHRY and CDR2 SYGVKD. CDR3 length equals 16 residues. CDR3 region: CAISESTSGRGDEQFF. CDR3 bases: TGTGCCATCAGTGAGTCGACTAGCGGGAGGGGGGATGAGCAGTTCTTC.

V gene TRBV7-9 combines with J gene TRBJ1-4; D is undetermined. The CDR3 runs 11 residues. V dropped 4 bases and J dropped 8 bases, with 5 bases sitting between them. CDR1 is SEHNR, CDR2 FQNEAQ, per germline (reference sequence). The CDR3 coding sequence is TGTGCCAGCAGCTCACTGGAAAAACTGTTTTTT. Encoded protein: CASSSLEKLFF.

This chain uses TRBV2 with TRBJ1-2; D not resolved. The CDR3 totals 12 residues. The V gene's germline CDR1 is SNHLY and CDR2 FYNNEI. V dropped 3 bases and J dropped 8 bases, with 10 bases sitting between them. CDR3 nucleotide sequence: TGTGCCAGCAGTGATCCCTATGTGGGCTACACCTTC. It yields the protein CASSDPYVGYTF.

This sequence joins TRBV27 and TRBJ1-4, with D possibly TRBD1 on 6 matching bases. The CDR3 is 16 residues long. Per the germline V gene, CDR1 is MNHEY and CDR2 is SMNVEV (reference sequence). Trimming cost V 0 bases and J 8 bases, with 16 bases left between them. The CDR3 reads CASSLSGGGRTEKLFF. The CDR3 DNA reads as TGTGCCAGCAGTTTATCTGGCGGGGGGCGAACCGAAAAACTGTTTTTT.

V is TRBV5-1 and J is TRBJ2-1, with 11 bases fitting TRBD2. Germline CDR1 reads SGHRS; CDR2 reads YFSETQ. The junction had 7 bases not matched to a gene; V was cut back by 6 bases and J by 5 bases. The CDR3 totals 15 residues. CDR3 bases: TGCGCCAGCACCCTCCGACTAGCGGGAAACAATGAGCAGTTCTTC. It yields the protein CASTLRLAGNNEQFF.

The chain couples TRBV9 to TRBJ1-3; no reliable D call. Between the trimmed V and J ends, which lost 0 bases and 2 bases, there was a span of 9 bases. Germline CDR1 reads SGDLS; CDR2 reads YYNGEE. CDR3 length: 15 residues. As DNA, the CDR3 is TGTGCCAGCAGCGTAGATACGGGGACTGGAAACACCATATATTTT. Its protein is CASSVDTGTGNTIYF.

The rearrangement joins TRBV7-9 to TRBJ2-2; the D gene is possibly TRBD2 (6 bases). This CDR3 has 15 residues. Germline assignment: CDR1 SEHNR and CDR2 FQNEAQ (reference sequence). Trimming pared 0 bases from V and 8 bases from J, leaving 13 bases between. CDR3 nucleotide sequence: TGTGCCAGCAGCTTAGCAGAGACGGGACTGGGGGAGCTGTTTTTT. Encoded protein: CASSLAETGLGELFF.

The V gene is TRBV19, the J gene TRBJ2-6; D is unresolved. The V end was cut by 3 bases, the J end by 2 bases, with 11 bases between. The CDR3 has 16 amino acids. Germline values: CDR1 LNHDA, CDR2 SQIVND (reference sequence). CDR3 nucleotides: TGTGCCAGTAGTATTCTAGGCGTTGCTGGGGCCAACGTCCTGACTTTC. Translating gives CASSILGVAGANVLTF.

This clone appeared a single time. The chain carries TRBV27 and TRBJ2-3, with 7 bases matching TRBD1. Germline V gene data show CDR1 as MNHEY and CDR2 as SMNVEV (reference sequence). Trimming at V came to 6 bases and at J to 0 bases, leaving 6 bases not matched to a gene. The CDR3 is 15 residues long. The CDR3 DNA is TGTGCCAGCAGCACCGGGACAGCTAGCACAGATACGCAGTATTTT. Amino acid sequence: CASSTGTASTDTQYF.

The V and J genes are TRBV3-1 (or the pseudogene TRBV3-2) and TRBJ2-1; 11 bases match TRBD2. V shed 0 bases and J 5 bases; nucleotides not matched to a gene: 9. This CDR3 comprises 18 residues. Germline CDR1 is LGHDT and CDR2 is YNNKEL (reference sequence). Written as DNA, the CDR3 is TGTGCCAGCAGCCAAGAGTTAGTAGCGGGAGGGATCGACAATGAGCAGTTCTTC. This sequence encodes CASSQELVAGGIDNEQFF.

The rearrangement joins TRBV6-5 to TRBJ2-1, with 14 nucleotides matching TRBD2. This CDR3 spans 15 amino acids. The trim removed 4 bases at V and 10 bases at J, leaving 6 bases unmatched. Germline V lookup: CDR1 MNHEY, CDR2 SVGAGI. The CDR3 is CASSSTWTSGGEQFF. The CDR3 DNA reads as TGTGCCAGCAGTTCCACCTGGACTAGCGGGGGGGAGCAGTTCTTC.

The rearrangement joins TRBV9 to TRBJ1-4; D remains ambiguous. Germline V gives CDR1 SGDLS, CDR2 YYNGEE. This CDR3 spans 15 amino acids. Trimming stripped 4 bases from V and 7 bases from J, with 17 bases between. The CDR3 nucleotides are TGTGCCAGCAGCCTCGACATGCGGGTTGGTGAAAAACTGTTTTTT. Its translation is CASSLDMRVGEKLFF.

The chain links TRBV3-1 (or the pseudogene TRBV3-2) to TRBJ2-1, with D possibly being TRBD1 (5 bases). Trimming left V 2 bases short and J 6 bases short, with 11 bases between. CDR1 and CDR2 from the germline V gene are LGHDT and YNNKEL (reference sequence). The CDR3 contains 14 residues. Here the CDR3 DNA reads TGTGCCAGCAGCCAACGACGGCAGGGCAATGAGCAGTTCTTC. Protein product: CASSQRRQGNEQFF.

The chain joins TRBV7-2 to TRBJ2-7; D gene unclear. Germline V gives CDR1 SGHTA, CDR2 FQGNSA. V was pared by 7 bases and J by 6 bases, with 13 bases between. The CDR3 loop spans 12 amino acids. The CDR3 DNA follows: TGTGCCAGCACCGAGCCTTATAGCGAGCAGTACTTC. It translates to CASTEPYSEQYF.

The gene calls are TRBV12-3 or TRBV12-4 and TRBJ1-6; D gene unclear. The CDR3 runs to 13 residues. The ends were cut back, 5 bases at V and 8 bases at J, with 10 bases in the middle. The CDR3 sequence is CASSVTGYSPLHF. The CDR3 DNA sequence: TGTGCCAGCAGTGTTACGGGTTATTCACCCCTCCACTTT.

The rearrangement uses TRBV20-1 and TRBJ1-6, with TRBD1 matching over 9 bases. With 3 bases clipped from V and 6 bases from J, the junction kept 3 bases outside the gene matches. Germline CDR1 and CDR2: DFQATT and SNEGSKA (reference sequence). The CDR3 sequence is 14 residues long. The CDR3 loop reads CSASLQGANSPLHF. CDR3 coding DNA: TGCAGTGCTAGTTTACAGGGGGCTAATTCACCCCTCCACTTT.

This clone came up a few times. The chain uses TRBV9 and TRBJ1-2; 7 nucleotides line up with TRBD1. J gave up 2 bases and V 4 bases, and 8 bases lay outside the gene matches. The CDR3 has 15 amino acids. The germline V gene encodes CDR1 SGDLS and CDR2 YYNGEE. DNA for the CDR3: TGTGCCAGCAGCTCAATCCGACAGGGAAACTATGGCTACACCTTC. Translation gives CASSSIRQGNYGYTF. The full variable domain, its missing parts supplied by reference TRBV9 and TRBJ1-2, is DSGVTQTPKHLITATGQRVTLRCSPRSGDLSVYWYQQSLDQGLQFLIQYYNGEERAKGNILERFSAQQFPDLHSELNLSSLELGDSALYFCASSSIRQGNYGYTFGSGTRLTVV.

This rearrangement joins TRBV6-5 to TRBJ2-7; a possible D gene is TRBD2 (5 bases). The V gene's germline CDR1 is MNHEY and CDR2 SVGAGI. The CDR3 length is 15 residues. The V end was cut by 2 bases, the J end by 4 bases, with 15 bases between. Here the CDR3 reads CASSYGLSWGYEQYF. Written as DNA, the CDR3 is TGTGCCAGCAGTTACGGACTCTCCTGGGGATACGAGCAGTACTTC.

CDR3 region: CASSQGANSYNEQFF. CDR3 DNA: TGTGCCAGCAGCCAAGGGGCGAACTCCTACAATGAGCAGTTCTTC. This chain uses TRBV3-1 (or the pseudogene TRBV3-2) with TRBJ2-1, with D unclear. Germline assignment: CDR1 LGHDT and CDR2 YNNKEL (reference sequence). The CDR3 is 15 amino acids. Trimming removed 1 base at V and 0 bases at J, with 7 bases between.

The chain couples TRBV24-1 to TRBJ2-5; TRBD1 might be the D (6 bases). CDR1 KGHDR and CDR2 SFDVKD come from the germline V gene. The length of the CDR3 is 13 residues. V shed 9 bases and J shed 1 base, with 11 bases lying between them. The CDR3 nucleotides are TGTGCCACCCCAAGCAGGGGCCAAGAGACCCAGTACTTC. Its translation is CATPSRGQETQYF.

The chain employs TRBV9 and TRBJ1-2; 8 nucleotides agree with TRBD1. Germline V lookup: CDR1 SGDLS, CDR2 YYNGEE. The CDR3 length is 12 residues. The V and J ends lost 0 bases and 12 bases, in that order; junction bases with no gene match: 4. In DNA form, the CDR3 reads TGTGCCAGCAGCGTAGCCAGGGGGCCTAACACCTTC. Protein: CASSVARGPNTF.

J is TRBJ2-3 and V is TRBV16, with 12 positions matching TRBD2. This CDR3 is built from 17 residues. CDR1 and CDR2 (germline): KGHSY, FQNENV. Losses at the gene ends were 2 bases for V and 3 bases for J; bases not matched to a gene: 6. The CDR3 nucleotides are TGTGCCAGCAGCCAAACCCCAGGACTAGCGGGAACAGATACGCAGTATTTT. It specifies CASSQTPGLAGTDTQYF.

The chain recombines TRBV27 with TRBJ1-6; D is perhaps TRBD1 (5 bases). Trimming removed 3 bases at V and 7 bases at J, with 10 bases between. Germline CDR1 reads MNHEY; CDR2 reads SMNVEV (reference sequence). The CDR3 covers 14 residues. The chain's CDR3 is CASSFRDSNSPLHF. As DNA, the CDR3 is TGTGCCAGCAGTTTCCGGGACTCGAATTCACCCCTCCACTTT.

J is TRBJ2-5 and V is TRBV10-3; 12 bases match TRBD1. Germline V lookup: CDR1 ENHRY, CDR2 SYGVKD. V was clipped by 6 bases and J by 4 bases; unmatched bases: 0. The CDR3 is 13 amino acids. The CDR3 coding sequence is TGTGCCATCAGGGGACAGGGGGCAGAGACCCAGTACTTC. This codes for CAIRGQGAETQYF.